This TCR beta chain was found in a study of PD-1 blockade in classical Hodgkin lymphoma. Study-wide findings and caveats: A significant rise in TCR diversity was seen by C4D1 for CD4+ cells but not for CD8+ cells.

Every single patient, without exception, relapsed after autologous stem cell transplantation, and brentuximab vedotin exposure varied. Under best response, outcomes were complete response, partial response or progressive disease. Method: immunoSEQ multiplex PCR; TCRdb's copy keeps in-frame clones and lacks some. This table holds 100,000 to 120,000 clones, 70% to 90% found once. The CDR3 totals 16 residues. CDR1 MDHEN and CDR2 SYDVKM come from the germline V gene. Note on this clone: Its antigen remains unknown. The junction and the germline gene differ at one end; a read error may be behind it.

The origin of this receptor is a human donor with classical Hodgkin lymphoma. The J gene is TRBJ1-1, the V gene TRBV28; 7 positions agree with TRBD1. The material was peripheral blood mononuclear cells (PBMCs), obtained before the second cycle of nivolumab. The CDR3 DNA reads as TGTGCCAGCAGGCTAACAGGGGTGAGGACGAACGCTGAAGCTTTCTTT. This gives the protein CASRLTGVRTNAEAFF.